This passage covers 3 T cell receptor beta chains from one sample sequenced in a study of technical replicates of blood from four donors. Sequencing used immunoSEQ multiplex PCR; TCRdb keeps in-frame clones, though not all of them. The sample consists of under 85,000 clones, roughly 92% of them appearing once. Sequencing used T cells isolated from PBMCs. These receptors originate from a human donor in good health.

The J gene is TRBJ2-7, the V gene TRBV2, with D hard to call. Germline V gene lookup returns CDR1 SNHLY and CDR2 FYNNEI. With 2 bases removed from V and 1 base from J, the gap between germline ends came to 12 bases. The CDR3 totals 15 residues. The CDR3 region has the DNA TGTGCCAGCAGTGAAACAGATACTGTTTCCTACGAGCAGTACTTC. It specifies CASSETDTVSYEQYF.

This chain links TRBV9 with TRBJ2-3, with 7 bases matching TRBD2. Germline-derived CDR1 and CDR2 are SGDLS and YYNGEE. The ends lost 3 bases at V and 2 bases at J; junction bases unmatched: 3. This CDR3 spans 14 amino acids. The CDR3: CASSGRGNTDTQYF. As DNA, the CDR3 is TGTGCCAGCAGCGGGCGGGGGAACACAGATACGCAGTATTTT.

The chain couples TRBV7-9 to TRBJ2-7; D possibly corresponds to TRBD2 (5 bases). CDR3 length: 15 amino acids. Germline-derived CDR1 and CDR2 are SEHNR and FQNEAQ (reference sequence). Trimming removed 6 bases at V and 1 base at J, with 16 bases between. The CDR3 protein is CASRVGSSASYEQYF. DNA of the CDR3: TGTGCCAGCAGGGTGGGGAGTAGCGCGTCCTACGAGCAGTACTTC.